Here is one T cell receptor (beta chain) with its context. Sequencing was performed with immunoSEQ multiplex PCR; in TCRdb, only in-frame clones are kept and a portion is missing. Here the sample spans just under 65,000 clones, roughly 89% being singletons. J lost 6 bases, V lost 2 bases, and 12 bases had no gene match. The CDR3 extends over 17 amino acids. Germline loops: CDR1 MDHEN, CDR2 SYDVKM. This sample is part of a study of T cell changes during pregnancy in multiple sclerosis. The source is a female donor in good health, enrolled as a control in a pregnancy study. V usage is TRBV28 and J usage is TRBJ2-7, with TRBD2 matching 11 bases. The sample in question was peripheral blood, obtained in the third trimester of pregnancy. The CDR3: CASSLIGSLAGGPEQYF. CDR3 nucleotide sequence: TGTGCCAGCAGTTTAATTGGGTCGCTAGCGGGAGGCCCCGAGCAGTACTTC. Variable domain in full (rest from reference TRBV28 and TRBJ2-7): DVKVTQSSRYLVKRTGEKVFLECVQDMDHENMFWYRQDPGLGLRLIYFSYDVKMKEKGDIPEGYSVSREKKERFSLILESASTNQTSMYLCASSLIGSLAGGPEQYFGPGTRLTVT.